This TCR beta chain was sequenced in a study of blood T cell repertoires in COVID-19 (TCRdb year 2020). With respect to the entire study: Collaborator samples came from the United States, Italy and Spain and covered acute and convalescent phases of COVID-19. The prospective study material was composed of cDNA or gDNA derived from T cells, B-cell-depleted T cells, or PBMCs. Subjects who had been exposed to COVID-19, were actively infected with it, or had recovered from it provided the deeply sampled blood TCRbeta repertoires that made up the dataset. The repertoires were made available in a free public database intended to serve as a resource for research on the immune response to SARS-CoV-2. The samples were drawn from the first 160 participants of the ongoing ImmuneRACE study and from 1,200 or so subjects provided by 6 global collaborators. Sample metadata almost always included a de-identified subject ID, COVID-19 status, age in years and sex. Where available, HLA class I and class II types were taken from metadata supplied by the sample provider and were not determined by assay-based typing. The investigation overall reported the following: Clinical and demographic metadata were provided uncurated, with the amount varying by source and participant.

TCRbeta CDR3 regions were amplified from genomic DNA by means of the immunoSEQ Assay, a bias-controlled multiplex PCR. For the original study's pipeline: The number of nucleated cells in each sample was estimated from the amplification of reference gene primers within the assay. To quantify the absolute abundance of each unique TCRbeta CDR3 rearrangement, sequence reads were collapsed and filtered. For each sample, productive Simpson clonality was calculated by taking the square root of Simpson's diversity index across productive rearrangements. TCRdb stores this immuneACCESS table with in-frame sequences only. Part of the clones is absent; in the studies checked, under half of the shortfall reflects unresolved V genes, and no reason is known for the rest. That table gives V, J and clone size, and the DNA gave D and trimming. The sample yields over 120,000 clones; roughly 83% were counted once. Around 2.7% of the sample lies in the top ten.

There are 14 amino acids in the CDR3, from cysteine to phenylalanine inclusive. Kept here is only the CDR3 DNA, which spans 42 bases and is read in frame from base 1. Looking up the germline V gene (reference sequence) yields CDR1 GTSNPN and CDR2 SVGIG. V and J are trimmed by 8 bases and 2 bases, and the gene matches miss 10 bases of the junction. Notes on this clone: The antigen it recognizes is unknown. No clone much larger than this one lies a single base away; base qualities are absent.

Collaborating institutions collected whole blood in K2EDTA tubes following their own protocols. Collaborator samples were shipped for TCRbeta analysis as frozen whole blood, isolated PBMCs, or DNA extracted from either sample type. This TCR was recovered from a woman older than 75 with acute or convalescent COVID-19. The sample was peripheral blood. This chain joins TRBV30 to TRBJ2-3, and 7 bases in between align with TRBD1. The CDR3 is CAASTGAFTDTQYF. The sequenced DNA: TGTGCCGCGAGTACAGGGGCCTTCACAGATACGCAGTATTTT.